The next 2 T cell receptor beta chains were all read from a single sample in a study of blood T cell repertoires in COVID-19. The data were produced by immunoSEQ multiplex PCR, yet TCRdb's version contains in-frame clones alone and is incomplete. Of fewer than 200,000 clones in the sample, just under 85% are singletons; the top ten hold about 20%. Source material: peripheral blood. Receptor source: an elderly woman with acute or convalescent COVID-19.

This clone was detected only once. The chain employs TRBV7-2 and TRBJ1-1, with D perhaps TRBD1 (6 bases). CDR3 length: 13 residues. CDR1 SGHTA and CDR2 FQGNSA come from the germline V gene. V lost 2 bases, J lost 11 bases, and 15 bases lay in between. The CDR3, as DNA: TGTGCCAGCAGCTTATTTGAGGGGGTCAACGCTTTCTTT. It encodes CASSLFEGVNAFF.

The V gene is TRBV5-1, the J gene TRBJ2-1; 9 nucleotides match TRBD2. The trim removed 0 bases at V and 9 bases at J, leaving 10 bases unmatched. This CDR3 has 16 amino acids. Germline V lookup: CDR1 SGHRS, CDR2 YFSETQ. The CDR3 is CASSLELAGVRGEQFF. DNA for the CDR3: TGCGCCAGCAGCTTGGAATTAGCGGGAGTTCGTGGTGAGCAGTTCTTC.